The source of this TCR beta chain is a study of T cell responses to AZD1222 COVID-19 vaccine. Study results and limitations: The study found Spike-specific TCR breadth and depth rose after two AZD1222 doses. Across the whole spike, CD4 TCRs peaked at regions 160-218 and 743-854. Per reports, nearly half of all spike-specific TCRs target regions that are unmutated in variants. The donor group comprised mostly white British people and more females; the analysis possibly underestimated clonal diversity.

This CDR3 is 18 amino acids long. The junction had 18 bases not matched to a gene; V was cut back by 0 bases and J by 12 bases. Germline-derived CDR1 and CDR2 are MGHRA and YSYEKL. About this clone: What it binds is not known.

Clones were sequenced by immunoSEQ multiplex PCR, and TCRdb holds only the in-frame ones, with some missing. The sample consists of roughly 150,000 clones, around 91% of them appearing once. The specimen was peripheral blood, collected on day 0 of AZD1222 vaccination. The receptor was derived from an adult in good health. The V gene is TRBV4-1, the J gene TRBJ1-4; TRBD1 agrees at 8 bases. CDR3 residues: CASSQDNGLWTGRLELFF. In nucleotides, the CDR3 is TGCGCCAGCAGCCAAGATAATGGCTTGTGGACAGGGCGCTTGGAACTGTTTTTT.